A selection of T cell receptor beta chains follows, all from one sample in a study of OX40 agonist ivuxolimab in advanced cancers. Only in-frame clones appear in the TCRdb table, and some are missing; sequencing was by immunoSEQ multiplex PCR. The sample lists about 93,000 clones; about 91% were seen once. This sample comprised CD4+ or CD8+ T cells sorted from blood, obtained in a trial of the OX40 agonist ivuxolimab. Source of these receptors: an adult with an advanced solid tumor such as melanoma, head and neck, liver or kidney cancer. Both conserved end residues are part of each CDR3. The D gene is left open where the match is weak. For some rows the clone size is stated as once, few or many, or as a class when expanded; others skip it.

d_call: TRBD1; clone_size: NA; j_call: TRBJ2-2; v_call: TRBV7-6; cdr3_aa: CASSQGQYTGELFF; cdr3_nt: TGTGCCAGCAGCCAGGGACAGTACACCGGGGAGCTGTTTTTT
d_call: NA; clone_size: NA; j_call: TRBJ1-5; v_call: TRBV7-2; cdr3_aa: CASRRGDSGVQPQHF; cdr3_nt: TGTGCCAGCCGACGTGGGGACTCCGGGGTTCAGCCCCAGCATTTT
d_call: NA; clone_size: NA; j_call: TRBJ1-2; v_call: TRBV6-5; cdr3_aa: CASSGLSGYYGYTF; cdr3_nt: TGTGCCAGCAGCGGACTTTCGGGATACTATGGCTACACCTTC
d_call: NA; clone_size: NA; j_call: TRBJ2-5; v_call: TRBV6-1; cdr3_aa: CASSESRVETQYF; cdr3_nt: TGTGCCAGCAGTGAAAGCAGGGTAGAGACCCAGTACTTC
d_call: NA; clone_size: NA; j_call: TRBJ1-3; v_call: TRBV6-5; cdr3_aa: CASSDTGSGNTIYF; cdr3_nt: TGTGCCAGCAGTGACACAGGGTCTGGAAACACCATATATTTT
d_call: NA; clone_size: NA; j_call: TRBJ1-2; v_call: TRBV19; cdr3_aa: CASSIKSSANYGYTF; cdr3_nt: TGTGCCAGTAGTATAAAAAGTTCGGCTAACTATGGCTACACCTTC
d_call: TRBD2; clone_size: NA; j_call: TRBJ2-1; v_call: TRBV7-9; cdr3_aa: CASSFGTSDYNEQFF; cdr3_nt: TGTGCCAGCAGCTTCGGGACTAGCGATTACAATGAGCAGTTCTTC
d_call: NA; clone_size: NA; j_call: TRBJ2-5; v_call: TRBV9; cdr3_aa: CASSVTHLYQETQYF; cdr3_nt: TGTGCCAGCAGCGTCACCCACCTTTATCAAGAGACCCAGTACTTC
d_call: NA; clone_size: NA; j_call: TRBJ2-1; v_call: TRBV11-3; cdr3_aa: CASSTGSWNNEQFF; cdr3_nt: TGTGCCAGCAGTACAGGGAGTTGGAACAATGAGCAGTTCTTC
d_call: TRBD2; clone_size: once; j_call: TRBJ2-5; v_call: TRBV20-1; cdr3_aa: CSTGGRETQYF; cdr3_nt: TGCAGTACGGGAGGGCGGGAGACCCAGTACTTC
d_call: NA; clone_size: NA; j_call: TRBJ2-7; v_call: TRBV6-1; cdr3_aa: CASRQGHNEQYF; cdr3_nt: TGTGCCAGCAGACAGGGACATAACGAGCAGTACTTC
d_call: NA; clone_size: few; j_call: TRBJ1-5; v_call: TRBV10-1; cdr3_aa: CASSLGRDQPQHF; cdr3_nt: TGCGCCAGCAGTTTGGGCCGAGATCAGCCCCAGCATTTT
d_call: TRBD1; clone_size: once; j_call: TRBJ2-1; v_call: TRBV30; cdr3_aa: CAWRRDRGVINEQFF; cdr3_nt: TGTGCCTGGAGAAGGGACAGGGGGGTAATCAATGAGCAGTTCTTC
d_call: TRBD2; clone_size: NA; j_call: TRBJ2-5; v_call: TRBV19; cdr3_aa: CASSMEASGKLAAGETQYF; cdr3_nt: TGTGCCAGTAGTATGGAAGCTAGCGGGAAGTTGGCGGCAGGAGAGACCCAGTACTTC
d_call: NA; clone_size: NA; j_call: TRBJ2-5; v_call: TRBV5-1; cdr3_aa: CASSRTLGETQYF; cdr3_nt: TGCGCCAGCAGCCGGACCTTAGGGGAGACCCAGTACTTC
d_call: NA; clone_size: NA; j_call: TRBJ2-7; v_call: TRBV4-1; cdr3_aa: CASSANYEQYF; cdr3_nt: TGTGCCAGCAGCGCGAACTACGAGCAGTACTTC
d_call: NA; clone_size: NA; j_call: TRBJ1-5; v_call: TRBV11-3; cdr3_aa: CASSLSRHQPQHF; cdr3_nt: TGTGCCAGCAGCTTAAGTAGGCATCAGCCCCAGCATTTT
d_call: TRBD1; clone_size: NA; j_call: TRBJ1-2; v_call: TRBV6-6; cdr3_aa: CASSSPNRGNYGYTF; cdr3_nt: TGTGCCAGCAGTTCGCCCAACAGGGGCAACTATGGCTACACCTTC
d_call: TRBD2; clone_size: NA; j_call: TRBJ2-1; v_call: TRBV5-6; cdr3_aa: CASRFRAGGSYNEQFF; cdr3_nt: TGTGCCAGCAGGTTTAGAGCGGGAGGCTCCTACAATGAGCAGTTCTTC
d_call: NA; clone_size: NA; j_call: TRBJ1-3; v_call: TRBV19; cdr3_aa: CASRELAGNTIYF; cdr3_nt: TGTGCCAGTAGAGAGTTGGCTGGAAACACCATATATTTT
d_call: NA; clone_size: NA; j_call: TRBJ1-2; v_call: TRBV10-3; cdr3_aa: CAISEGGARNYGYTF; cdr3_nt: TGTGCCATCAGTGAAGGGGGGGCTAGGAACTATGGCTACACCTTC
d_call: TRBD1; clone_size: few; j_call: TRBJ2-7; v_call: TRBV11-2; cdr3_aa: CASSPSGQRLSEQYF; cdr3_nt: TGTGCCAGCAGCCCGTCGGGACAGCGACTTAGTGAGCAGTACTTC
d_call: TRBD1; clone_size: NA; j_call: TRBJ2-1; v_call: TRBV9; cdr3_aa: CASSTGQNNEQFF; cdr3_nt: TGTGCCAGCAGCACGGGACAGAACAATGAGCAGTTCTTC
d_call: NA; clone_size: NA; j_call: TRBJ2-7; v_call: TRBV10-3; cdr3_aa: CAISESMSGPEQYF; cdr3_nt: TGTGCCATCAGTGAGTCGATGTCAGGCCCCGAGCAGTACTTC
d_call: NA; clone_size: NA; j_call: TRBJ2-5; v_call: TRBV5-4; cdr3_aa: CASSRDLQETQYF; cdr3_nt: TGTGCCAGCAGCAGGGATCTGCAAGAGACCCAGTACTTC
d_call: NA; clone_size: NA; j_call: TRBJ2-5; v_call: TRBV5-5; cdr3_aa: CASSLEVTGRGETQYF; cdr3_nt: TGTGCCAGCAGCTTGGAGGTGACAGGGCGGGGGGAGACCCAGTACTTC
d_call: TRBD1; clone_size: once; j_call: TRBJ1-4; v_call: TRBV27; cdr3_aa: CASSFQGAVGEKLFF; cdr3_nt: TGTGCCAGCAGTTTTCAGGGGGCGGTTGGTGAAAAACTGTTTTTT
d_call: TRBD1; clone_size: NA; j_call: TRBJ2-3; v_call: TRBV19; cdr3_aa: CASRWTGYDTDTQYF; cdr3_nt: TGTGCCAGTAGGTGGACAGGGTACGACACAGATACGCAGTATTTT
d_call: NA; clone_size: few; j_call: TRBJ1-5; v_call: TRBV30; cdr3_aa: CAWKREGSNQPQHF; cdr3_nt: TGTGCCTGGAAAAGGGAAGGGAGCAATCAGCCCCAGCATTTT
d_call: NA; clone_size: NA; j_call: TRBJ1-1; v_call: TRBV5-4; cdr3_aa: CASSLIGGPEAFF; cdr3_nt: TGTGCCAGCAGCTTAATTGGGGGCCCTGAAGCTTTCTTT
d_call: NA; clone_size: NA; j_call: TRBJ2-5; v_call: TRBV6-6; cdr3_aa: CASSYSLGETQYF; cdr3_nt: TGTGCCAGCAGTTACTCGTTGGGGGAGACCCAGTACTTC
d_call: NA; clone_size: NA; j_call: TRBJ2-1; v_call: TRBV11-2; cdr3_aa: CASSGRGGDEQFF; cdr3_nt: TGTGCCAGCAGCGGCAGGGGGGGGGATGAGCAGTTCTTC
d_call: TRBD2; clone_size: NA; j_call: TRBJ2-2; v_call: TRBV5-3; cdr3_aa: CARSLRERGNTGELFF; cdr3_nt: TGTGCCAGAAGCTTAAGGGAGCGGGGGAACACCGGGGAGCTGTTTTTT
d_call: NA; clone_size: NA; j_call: TRBJ2-7; v_call: TRBV30; cdr3_aa: CAWQTAGGEQYF; cdr3_nt: TGTGCCTGGCAGACTGCTGGGGGGGAGCAGTACTTC
d_call: NA; clone_size: NA; j_call: TRBJ1-3; v_call: TRBV19; cdr3_aa: CASSIRGNTIYF; cdr3_nt: TGTGCCAGTAGTATCCGCGGAAACACCATATATTTT
d_call: NA; clone_size: NA; j_call: TRBJ2-7; v_call: TRBV11-2; cdr3_aa: CASSLGGSQSYEQYF; cdr3_nt: TGTGCCAGCAGCTTAGGTGGGAGTCAATCCTACGAGCAGTACTTC
d_call: NA; clone_size: NA; j_call: TRBJ1-2; v_call: TRBV5-1; cdr3_aa: CASIPSPGWVYGYTF; cdr3_nt: TGCGCCAGCATCCCATCTCCGGGGTGGGTATATGGCTACACCTTC
d_call: TRBD1; clone_size: NA; j_call: TRBJ1-6; v_call: TRBV5-6; cdr3_aa: CASSRDRENSPLHF; cdr3_nt: TGTGCCAGCAGCCGGGACAGGGAAAATTCACCCCTCCACTTT
d_call: NA; clone_size: NA; j_call: TRBJ1-3; v_call: TRBV15; cdr3_aa: CATSRGTGNTIYF; cdr3_nt: TGTGCCACCAGCAGAGGGACTGGAAACACCATATATTTT
d_call: NA; clone_size: NA; j_call: TRBJ1-1; v_call: TRBV19; cdr3_aa: CASSGPGRAPEAFF; cdr3_nt: TGTGCCAGTAGTGGGCCGGGACGGGCGCCTGAAGCTTTCTTT
d_call: TRBD1; clone_size: few; j_call: TRBJ1-5; v_call: TRBV5-6; cdr3_aa: CASSWGPGGLQPQHF; cdr3_nt: TGTGCCAGCAGCTGGGGGCCAGGGGGCTTACAGCCCCAGCATTTT
d_call: NA; clone_size: NA; j_call: TRBJ1-2; v_call: TRBV19; cdr3_aa: CASSKGHRQGDGYTF; cdr3_nt: TGTGCCAGTAGTAAGGGACATCGACAAGGGGATGGCTACACCTTC
d_call: TRBD1; clone_size: NA; j_call: TRBJ1-1; v_call: TRBV19; cdr3_aa: CASTDRGSTEAFF; cdr3_nt: TGTGCCAGTACCGACAGGGGTTCCACTGAAGCTTTCTTT
d_call: TRBD1; clone_size: NA; j_call: TRBJ2-7; v_call: TRBV6-6; cdr3_aa: CASKKRTGGSEQYF; cdr3_nt: TGTGCCAGCAAGAAAAGGACAGGGGGATCCGAGCAGTACTTC
d_call: NA; clone_size: NA; j_call: TRBJ2-3; v_call: TRBV19; cdr3_aa: CASSIGLSTDTQYF; cdr3_nt: TGTGCCAGTAGTATAGGTCTCAGCACAGATACGCAGTATTTT
d_call: TRBD2; clone_size: NA; j_call: TRBJ2-3; v_call: TRBV4-1; cdr3_aa: CASSQEKSGGPFTDTQYF; cdr3_nt: TGCGCCAGCAGCCAAGAAAAGTCGGGAGGACCTTTCACAGATACGCAGTATTTT
d_call: NA; clone_size: NA; j_call: TRBJ1-4; v_call: TRBV4-1; cdr3_aa: CASSQGPGGLSEKLFF; cdr3_nt: TGCGCCAGCAGCCAAGGGCCGGGAGGATTGAGCGAAAAACTGTTTTTT
d_call: TRBD2; clone_size: NA; j_call: TRBJ2-3; v_call: TRBV7-9; cdr3_aa: CASSLAPAGDRDTQYF; cdr3_nt: TGTGCCAGCAGCTTAGCCCCAGCGGGAGATAGAGATACGCAGTATTTT
d_call: NA; clone_size: NA; j_call: TRBJ2-1; v_call: TRBV20-1; cdr3_aa: CSARMVNEQFF; cdr3_nt: TGCAGTGCGCGGATGGTCAATGAGCAGTTCTTC
d_call: NA; clone_size: NA; j_call: TRBJ2-5; v_call: TRBV6-5; cdr3_aa: CASSYSNAGVKETQYF; cdr3_nt: TGTGCCAGCAGTTACTCGAACGCTGGGGTTAAAGAGACCCAGTACTTC
d_call: NA; clone_size: NA; j_call: TRBJ2-5; v_call: TRBV5-1; cdr3_aa: CASSLAQSQETQYF; cdr3_nt: TGCGCCAGCAGCTTGGCACAGTCCCAAGAGACCCAGTACTTC
d_call: TRBD1; clone_size: NA; j_call: TRBJ1-1; v_call: TRBV19; cdr3_aa: CASSVWGQGAMNTEAFF; cdr3_nt: TGTGCCAGTAGTGTTTGGGGACAGGGGGCCATGAACACTGAAGCTTTCTTT
d_call: NA; clone_size: NA; j_call: TRBJ1-1; v_call: TRBV6-5; cdr3_aa: CASSMGPNTEAFF; cdr3_nt: TGTGCCAGCAGTATGGGCCCGAACACTGAAGCTTTCTTT